This T cell receptor beta chain was found in a study of response to subunit inactivated influenza vaccine. The length of the CDR3 is 13 residues. Germline lookup yields CDR1 SQVTM and CDR2 ANQGSEA. Trimming left V 2 bases short and J 2 bases short, with 8 bases between. This clonotype appeared many times. Using its own MiXCR run on the RT-PCR reads, TCRdb lists one record per CDR3 protein. This sample has roughly 500,000 distinct CDR3 sequences, with approximately 15% found just once. The chain employs TRBV29-1 and TRBJ2-3; no clear D. The clonotype comes from a man between 50 and 75 years old who received an inactivated influenza vaccine. Specimen: CD4+ T cells sorted from PBMCs, collected roughly 24 months after vaccination. CDR3 sequence reads: CSVELPATDTQYF. CDR3 coding DNA: TGCAGCGTTGAACTCCCAGCCACAGATACGCAGTATTTT.